Listed here are 16 T cell receptor beta chains from one sample, sequenced in a study of CD8+ T cells in alopecia areata. It was cDNA, reverse transcribed from extracted RNA, that served as the sequencing template. The data were produced by immunoSEQ multiplex PCR, yet TCRdb's version contains in-frame clones alone and is incomplete. The sample records 95,000 to 120,000 clones, roughly 64% being singletons. The sequencing input was CD8+ T cells sorted from blood. Receptor source: a human donor in good health.

This clone was counted many times. The chain carries TRBV2 and TRBJ2-2; TRBD1 might be the D (6 bases). V was clipped by 4 bases and J by 15 bases, with 15 bases between them. Germline CDR1 is SNHLY and CDR2 is FYNNEI. The CDR3 is made up of 12 amino acids. CDR3 region: CASSGGGLRVFF. In nucleotides, the CDR3 is TGTGCCAGCAGTGGAGGGGGATTGAGGGTGTTTTTT.

The chain recombines TRBV5-1 with TRBJ2-7; possibly TRBD2 for D (6 bases). Per the germline V gene, CDR1 is SGHRS and CDR2 is YFSETQ. Trimming left V 3 bases short and J 4 bases short, with 14 bases between. The CDR3 is 14 residues long. This CDR3 is CASSSSSGGYEQYF. Written as DNA, the CDR3 is TGCGCCAGCAGCTCCAGCTCCGGAGGGTACGAGCAGTACTTC.

The chain joins TRBV9 to TRBJ2-1; 11 bases are shared with TRBD2. The CDR3 is 13 residues long. Looked up from germline, CDR1 is SGDLS and CDR2 is YYNGEE. Trimming took 5 bases from V and 8 from J; bases not matched to a gene: 3. This chain's CDR3 is CASSTSGGDEQFF. The CDR3 DNA reads as TGTGCCAGCAGTACTAGCGGGGGTGATGAGCAGTTCTTC.

This chain links TRBV11-1 with TRBJ2-1; tentatively, D is TRBD2 (6 bases). Germline V gives CDR1 SGHAT, CDR2 FQDESV (reference sequence). The CDR3 is made up of 17 amino acids. The V gene lost 1 base and the J gene lost 0 bases, with 13 bases spanning the gap. Here the CDR3 reads CASSLVRGGVSYNEQFF. The CDR3 DNA reads as TGTGCCAGCAGCTTAGTCCGGGGCGGGGTCTCCTACAATGAGCAGTTCTTC. Complete variable domain (other parts from reference TRBV11-1 and TRBJ2-1): EAEVAQSPRYKITEKSQAVAFWCDPISGHATLYWYRQILGQGPELLVQFQDESVVDDSQLPKDRFSAERLKGVDSTLKIQPAELGDSAMYLCASSLVRGGVSYNEQFFGPGTRLTVL.

This rearrangement joins TRBV15 to TRBJ2-3; D not resolved. The CDR3 sequence is 12 residues long. With 5 bases removed from V and 3 bases from J, the gap between germline ends came to 6 bases. Germline V lookup: CDR1 LNHNV, CDR2 YYDKDF (reference sequence). Here the CDR3 DNA reads TGTGCCACCAGCGCCGGGACAGATACGCAGTATTTT. This gives the protein CATSAGTDTQYF.

This clone came up a few times. V gene TRBV2 combines with J gene TRBJ2-4; TRBD1 is a possible D gene (5 bases). V was clipped by 2 bases and J by 1 base, with 12 bases between them. CDR3 length: 16 amino acids. Germline assignment: CDR1 SNHLY and CDR2 FYNNEI. CDR3 sequence reads: CASSEIGARAKNIQYF. Written as DNA, the CDR3 is TGTGCCAGCAGTGAAATTGGGGCGAGGGCCAAAAACATTCAGTACTTC. The full variable domain, with the rest looked up from reference TRBV2 and TRBJ2-4, is EPEVTQTPSHQVTQMGQEVILRCVPISNHLYFYWYRQILGQKVEFLVSFYNNEISEKSEIFDDQFSVERPDGSNFTLKIRSTKLEDSAMYFCASSEIGARAKNIQYFGAGTRLSVL.

The count of this clone is one. This chain uses TRBV5-1 with TRBJ2-2, with D perhaps TRBD2 (6 bases). Per the germline V gene, CDR1 is SGHRS and CDR2 is YFSETQ. Trimming pared 4 bases from V and 7 bases from J, leaving 17 bases between. The CDR3 has 15 residues. In DNA form, the CDR3 reads TGCGCCAGCAGCCACCAGAACGGGGGAATCGGGGAGCTGTTTTTT. This translates into CASSHQNGGIGELFF.

CDR3 loop: CASSESSVDPQETQYF. The CDR3 nucleotides are TGTGCCAGCAGTGAGTCTAGCGTCGACCCTCAAGAGACCCAGTACTTC. The rearrangement uses TRBV2 and TRBJ2-5, with D possibly matching TRBD2 (6 bases). V was shortened by 3 bases and J by 2 bases, with 16 bases between the two germline ends. Germline-derived CDR1 and CDR2 are SNHLY and FYNNEI. The CDR3 consists of 16 residues.

As for this clone: Within the sample, other DNA sequences also encode this same CDR3. CDR3: CASSPVGSYEQYF. The CDR3 bases are TGTGCCAGCAGCCCGGTTGGTTCCTACGAGCAGTACTTC. The V gene is TRBV5-6, the J gene TRBJ2-7; D call uncertain. Germline CDR1 and CDR2: SGHDT and YYEEEE. Trimming left V 4 bases short and J 1 base short, with 9 bases between. This CDR3 region has 13 residues.

This clone was seen only a few times. The chain uses TRBV30 and TRBJ2-7, with a possible D match to TRBD1 (6 bases). V dropped 6 bases and J dropped 1 base, with 10 bases sitting between them. The CDR3 loop spans 12 amino acids. The germline V gene has CDR1 GTSNPN and CDR2 SVGIG (reference sequence). The CDR3 loop reads CACRTVSYEQYF. The CDR3 nucleotides are TGTGCCTGTCGGACAGTATCCTACGAGCAGTACTTC.

The chain combines TRBV25-1 with TRBJ1-1; the D gene is possibly TRBD1 (6 bases). Trimming removed 7 bases at V and 6 bases at J, with 9 bases between. Per germline, CDR1 MGHDK and CDR2 SYGVNS. The CDR3 runs 11 residues. The CDR3 loop is CASTGGPEAFF. The CDR3 DNA reads TGTGCCAGCACGGGGGGCCCTGAAGCTTTCTTT.

The CDR3 DNA is TGTGCCAGCAGCCCGGGGGGCTGGGGACAGGGGGTCTATGGCTACACCTTC. This gives the protein CASSPGGWGQGVYGYTF. The chain carries TRBV7-9 and TRBJ1-2; 11 nucleotides line up with TRBD1. The CDR3 length is 17 residues. Unmatched junction bases numbered 12, after V lost 5 bases and J lost 4 bases. Germline CDR1 reads SEHNR; CDR2 reads FQNEAQ (reference sequence).

This clone was detected only once. The chain links TRBV7-8 to TRBJ2-1; no clear D gene. The germline V gene encodes CDR1 SGHVS and CDR2 FQNEAQ. There are 13 residues in the CDR3. The ends were cut back, 2 bases at V and 5 bases at J, with 7 bases in the middle. CDR3: CASSLSQNNEQFF. The CDR3 DNA sequence: TGTGCCAGCAGCTTATCTCAAAACAATGAGCAGTTCTTC. The variable domain in full, with the rest retrieved from reference TRBV7-8 and TRBJ2-1, is GAGVSQSPRYKVAKRGQDVALRCDPISGHVSLFWYQQALGQGPEFLTYFQNEAQLDKSGLPSDRFFAERPEGSVSTLKIQRTQQEDSAVYLCASSLSQNNEQFFGPGTRLTVL.

The V and J genes are TRBV5-4 and TRBJ2-7; TRBD2 aligns across 7 bases. CDR3 length: 15 residues. The V and J ends lost 4 bases and 0 bases, in that order; junction bases with no gene match: 7. CDR1 is SGHNT, CDR2 YYREEE, per germline (reference sequence). The CDR3 DNA sequence: TGTGCCAGCAGCCTCGACGGGGGGAGCTCCTACGAGCAGTACTTC. Its translation is CASSLDGGSSYEQYF.

The chain uses TRBV9 and TRBJ2-3; TRBD2 matches at 8 bases. With 3 bases clipped from V and 2 bases from J, the junction kept 8 bases outside the gene matches. This CDR3 spans 16 amino acids. Germline V gene sequence: CDR1 SGDLS, CDR2 YYNGEE. CDR3 protein: CASSAATSGFTDTQYF. For the CDR3, the DNA is TGTGCCAGCAGCGCAGCAACTAGCGGATTCACAGATACGCAGTATTTT.

This clone was recorded once. The chain uses TRBV15 and TRBJ1-1, with no clear D. Germline V CDR1 and CDR2: LNHNV, YYDKDF (reference sequence). The V end lost 8 bases, the J end lost 1 base, and 14 bases lay between the germline ends. The CDR3 is 14 amino acids. CDR3 residues: CATHHYSKNTEAFF. CDR3 in DNA: TGTGCCACCCACCATTATTCAAAGAACACTGAAGCTTTCTTT.